This entry lists 10 T cell receptor beta chains sequenced from one sample in a study of blood T cell repertoires in COVID-19. The repertoire was sequenced with immunoSEQ multiplex PCR; TCRdb's copy has only in-frame clones and lacks some. The sample includes 80,000 to 100,000 clones, 86% of them seen just once. The material sequenced was peripheral blood. These receptors came from a man in his fifties with acute or convalescent COVID-19.

This chain joins TRBV6-5 and TRBJ1-2, with TRBD1 matching 9 bases. Germline CDR1 reads MNHEY; CDR2 reads SVGAGI. Trimming at V came to 4 bases and at J to 8 bases, leaving 5 bases not matched to a gene. The CDR3 consists of 13 residues. CDR3 region: CASSWGQGGGYTF. The CDR3 DNA reads TGTGCCAGCAGTTGGGGACAGGGAGGCGGCTACACCTTC.

This chain links TRBV6-5 with TRBJ1-4, with 7 bases lining up with TRBD1. The V gene's germline CDR1 is MNHEY and CDR2 SVGAGI. V lost 7 bases, J lost 5 bases, and 7 bases stayed unmatched. There are 14 residues in the CDR3. CDR3 bases: TGTGCCAGCAACCGGGACAGACAGAATGAAAAACTGTTTTTT. As protein: CASNRDRQNEKLFF.

This chain connects TRBV5-1 to TRBJ1-1, with 7 bases fitting TRBD1. J was trimmed by 3 bases and V by 1 base; bases with no gene match: 6. The CDR3 totals 15 residues. Per germline, CDR1 SGHRS and CDR2 YFSETQ. The chain's CDR3 is CASSLLQGLDTEAFF. Written as DNA, the CDR3 is TGCGCCAGCAGCTTGTTACAGGGGTTGGACACTGAAGCTTTCTTT.

This clone showed up just a few times. The chain couples TRBV11-2 to TRBJ2-2; the match to TRBD2 covers 7 bases. The CDR3 loop spans 17 amino acids. Germline V lookup: CDR1 SGHAT, CDR2 FQNNGV. V shed 5 bases and J 4 bases; nucleotides not matched to a gene: 13. CDR3 sequence: CASSRGLRGDGTGELFF. The CDR3 DNA is TGTGCCAGCAGCAGGGGTTTACGGGGGGACGGCACCGGGGAGCTGTTTTTT.

The chain's CDR3 is CASSSAAEPYYGYTF. The CDR3 nucleotides read TGTGCCAGCAGTTCGGCGGCAGAACCCTACTATGGCTACACCTTC. The chain couples TRBV5-6 to TRBJ1-2, with D unclear. V was trimmed by 5 bases and J by 3 bases, leaving 17 bases between them. The CDR3 covers 15 residues. Germline-derived CDR1 and CDR2 are SGHDT and YYEEEE.

This chain uses TRBV11-3 with TRBJ2-1; TRBD2 aligns across 7 bases. Germline assignment: CDR1 SGHNT and CDR2 YENEEA. Trimming at V came to 3 bases and at J to 0 bases, leaving 2 bases not matched to a gene. The CDR3 spans 15 residues. Here the CDR3 reads CASSLSGVSYNEQFF. Here the CDR3 DNA reads TGTGCCAGCAGCTTGAGCGGGGTCTCCTACAATGAGCAGTTCTTC.

This clone showed up just a few times. The chain employs TRBV11-2 and TRBJ1-5; D unresolved. Germline V lookup: CDR1 SGHAT, CDR2 FQNNGV. The CDR3 extends over 15 amino acids. The ends were cut back, 6 bases at V and 4 bases at J, with 16 bases in the middle. Here the CDR3 reads CASSQAGIGNQPQHF. CDR3 DNA: TGTGCCAGCAGTCAAGCGGGTATCGGAAATCAGCCCCAGCATTTT.

The chain combines TRBV19 with TRBJ2-1; 8 bases line up with TRBD2. J was trimmed by 7 bases and V by 7 bases; bases with no gene match: 3. The V gene's germline CDR1 is LNHDA and CDR2 SQIVND (reference sequence). The CDR3 is 12 residues long. The CDR3 sequence: CASKRGTNEQFF. The CDR3 DNA follows: TGTGCCAGTAAGCGGGGGACGAATGAGCAGTTCTTC.

The genes are TRBV2 and TRBJ1-1, with D tentatively TRBD1 (6 bases). The germline V gene has CDR1 SNHLY and CDR2 FYNNEI. The CDR3 spans 14 residues. Trimming removed 4 bases at V and 3 bases at J, with 12 bases between. The CDR3 sequence is CASSAGAVDTEAFF. The CDR3 region has the DNA TGTGCCAGCAGTGCAGGGGCCGTGGACACTGAAGCTTTCTTT. Full variable domain (rest looked up from reference TRBV2 and TRBJ1-1): EPEVTQTPSHQVTQMGQEVILRCVPISNHLYFYWYRQILGQKVEFLVSFYNNEISEKSEIFDDQFSVERPDGSNFTLKIRSTKLEDSAMYFCASSAGAVDTEAFFGQGTRLTVV.

This chain's CDR3 is CASSPIGESPYNEQFF. The DNA of the CDR3 is TGTGCCAGCAGCCCCATCGGGGAAAGCCCCTACAATGAGCAGTTCTTC. V usage is TRBV7-3 and J usage is TRBJ2-1, with D perhaps TRBD2 (5 bases). The ends were cut back, 5 bases at V and 2 bases at J, with 16 bases in the middle. The CDR3 loop spans 16 amino acids. The V gene's germline CDR1 is SGHTA and CDR2 FQGTGA.